The rows below give T cell receptor beta chains drawn from one sample of a study of cytomegalovirus exposure and HLA in healthy donors. Clones were read by immunoSEQ multiplex PCR, and TCRdb kept only the in-frame ones, dropping some. The table lists about 130,000 clones, approximately 80% of them singletons, with 5.5% to 7.5% in the top ten. The sample comprised PBMCs. These TCRs come from a woman aged 40 to 50 in good health and CMV-seropositive. Each CDR3 is given with its conserved first and last residue. A D gene is named only where the DNA matches it firmly. Size is stated for part of the rows, as once, few or many counts, or as a class when the clone is expanded.

v_gene,abundance,d_gene,j_gene,CDR3aa,CDR3nt
TRBV5-5,NA,TRBD2,TRBJ2-7,CASSLTSGGSYEQYF,TGTGCCAGCAGCTTGACTAGCGGGGGCTCCTACGAGCAGTACTTC
TRBV27,NA,TRBD1,TRBJ2-2,CASSFTGQVVGELFF,TGTGCCAGCAGTTTTACGGGACAGGTAGTCGGGGAGCTGTTTTTT
TRBV30,NA,NA,TRBJ1-3,CAWDRSGNTIYF,TGTGCCTGGGACAGGTCAGGAAACACCATATATTTT
TRBV28,NA,TRBD1,TRBJ1-2,CASSFSQGANYGYTF,TGTGCCAGCAGTTTTTCACAGGGGGCTAACTATGGCTACACCTTC
TRBV7-3,NA,NA,TRBJ2-5,CASSLMGRWEETQYF,TGTGCCAGCAGCTTAATGGGCAGGTGGGAGGAGACCCAGTACTTC
TRBV29-1,NA,TRBD2,TRBJ2-7,CSVDLVAGGYEQYF,TGCAGCGTTGATCTGGTAGCGGGAGGTTACGAGCAGTACTTC
TRBV7-2,NA,TRBD2,TRBJ2-5,CASSLGLAGWGETQYF,TGTGCCAGCAGCTTAGGACTAGCGGGGTGGGGAGAGACCCAGTACTTC
TRBV28,few,TRBD1,TRBJ1-5,CASSRRTGREPQHF,TGTGCCAGCAGTCGTAGGACAGGGCGGGAGCCCCAGCATTTT
TRBV4-2,NA,TRBD2,TRBJ2-3,CASSPGTSGRARPDTQYF,TGTGCCAGCAGCCCTGGGACTAGCGGGAGGGCCCGTCCAGATACGCAGTATTTT
TRBV9,NA,TRBD2,TRBJ2-1,CASSVLGTSSYEQFF,TGTGCCAGCAGCGTATTGGGGACTAGCTCTTATGAGCAGTTCTTC
TRBV28,NA,NA,TRBJ1-2,CASSLEDYGYTF,TGTGCCAGCAGTTTAGAGGACTATGGCTACACCTTC
TRBV6-5,NA,NA,TRBJ1-4,CASSYQKVIEKLFF,TGTGCCAGCAGTTACCAGAAAGTCATTGAAAAACTGTTTTTT
TRBV27,NA,TRBD2,TRBJ2-5,CASSEWGGVKETQYF,TGTGCCAGCAGTGAATGGGGGGGAGTGAAGGAGACCCAGTACTTC
TRBV11-2,once,TRBD1,TRBJ1-1,CASSPRQGAWGTEAFF,TGTGCCAGCAGCCCGCGACAGGGGGCGTGGGGCACTGAAGCTTTCTTT
TRBV11-2,few,NA,TRBJ2-1,CASRAAGANYNEQFF,TGTGCCAGCAGAGCCGCGGGGGCCAACTACAATGAGCAGTTCTTC
TRBV19,NA,NA,TRBJ1-2,CASSIDLDSGYTF,TGTGCCAGTAGTATAGATCTGGACAGTGGCTACACCTTC
TRBV10-3,NA,TRBD2,TRBJ2-5,CAISESSGKETQYF,TGTGCCATCAGTGAGTCGAGCGGGAAAGAGACCCAGTACTTC
TRBV2,NA,NA,TRBJ1-1,CASSGQGEAFF,TGTGCCAGCAGTGGGCAGGGTGAAGCTTTCTTT
TRBV6-5,NA,TRBD1,TRBJ2-7,CASSKTGGAYEQYF,TGTGCCAGCAGTAAGACAGGGGGGGCCTACGAGCAGTACTTC
TRBV5-5,few,TRBD1,TRBJ2-7,CASSLVGGQGAHYEQYF,TGTGCCAGCAGCTTGGTCGGCGGGCAGGGGGCGCATTACGAGCAGTACTTC
TRBV19,few,TRBD2,TRBJ2-5,CASSIVRLAGGSHGTQYF,TGTGCCAGTAGTATAGTTCGGCTAGCGGGAGGGTCCCACGGGACCCAGTACTTC
TRBV5-1,once,TRBD2,TRBJ2-5,CASSLGRGGETQYF,TGCGCCAGCAGCTTGGGTCGGGGAGGGGAGACCCAGTACTTC
TRBV30,NA,TRBD1,TRBJ1-6,CAWGTWDSNNSPLHF,TGTGCCTGGGGGACCTGGGACAGTAATAATTCACCCCTCCACTTT
TRBV7-9,NA,TRBD2,TRBJ2-3,CASSPLFGGGTDTQYF,TGTGCCAGCAGCCCCTTGTTCGGGGGGGGGACAGATACGCAGTATTTT
TRBV7-3,NA,NA,TRBJ2-2,CASSLGQITGELFF,TGTGCCAGCAGCTTAGGACAGATCACCGGGGAGCTGTTTTTT
TRBV7-9,NA,NA,TRBJ1-2,CASSYRDPYGYTF,TGTGCCAGCAGCTACAGGGATCCCTATGGCTACACCTTC
TRBV5-4,NA,NA,TRBJ2-1,CASSPGQNNEQFF,TGTGCCAGCAGCCCCGGACAGAATAATGAGCAGTTCTTC
TRBV14,NA,NA,TRBJ2-7,CASSHTYEQYF,TGTGCCAGCAGCCACACCTACGAGCAGTACTTC
TRBV18,few,TRBD1,TRBJ2-7,CASSPPADREEQYF,TGTGCCAGCTCACCACCTGCGGACAGGGAAGAGCAGTACTTC
TRBV6-5,NA,NA,TRBJ2-5,CASSYDQRETQYF,TGTGCCAGCAGTTATGACCAGCGAGAGACCCAGTACTTC
TRBV9,NA,TRBD2,TRBJ2-7,CASSPGTSGSYEQYF,TGTGCCAGCAGCCCCGGGACTAGCGGGAGCTACGAGCAGTACTTC
TRBV19,NA,NA,TRBJ1-1,CASSMGGNTEAFF,TGTGCCAGTAGTATGGGGGGGAACACTGAAGCTTTCTTT
TRBV19,NA,TRBD1,TRBJ1-6,CASSTPTGGGSPLHF,TGTGCCAGTAGTACCCCGACAGGGGGCGGTTCACCCCTCCACTTT
TRBV15,once,TRBD1,TRBJ1-4,CATSRGGRGVEKLFF,TGTGCCACCAGCAGAGGTGGCAGGGGGGTTGAAAAACTGTTTTTT
TRBV29-1,NA,NA,TRBJ1-2,CSVDHPSQGYTF,TGCAGCGTTGATCACCCTTCCCAGGGCTACACCTTC
TRBV6-1,NA,NA,TRBJ2-3,CASIWGQGDTQYF,TGTGCCAGCATATGGGGGCAGGGAGATACGCAGTATTTT
TRBV4-3,few,TRBD1,TRBJ1-2,CASSQDRRQGDNYGYTF,TGCGCCAGCAGCCAAGATAGGAGACAGGGGGATAACTATGGCTACACCTTC
TRBV7-3,NA,TRBD2,TRBJ2-1,CASSFSTSGSYNEQFF,TGTGCCAGCAGCTTCTCGACTAGCGGCTCCTACAATGAGCAGTTCTTC
TRBV9,NA,NA,TRBJ1-4,CASSVEGSRGGEKLFF,TGTGCCAGCAGCGTAGAGGGGTCGCGCGGTGGTGAAAAACTGTTTTTT
TRBV28,once,TRBD2,TRBJ2-1,CASSQGGRRTYNEQFF,TGTGCCAGCAGTCAGGGCGGGAGGCGGACCTACAATGAGCAGTTCTTC
TRBV5-6,NA,TRBD1,TRBJ2-2,CASSRDRGRRTGELFF,TGTGCCAGCAGCCGGGACAGGGGGCGCCGCACCGGGGAGCTGTTTTTT
TRBV11-1,NA,TRBD1,TRBJ2-7,CASSLRTGGVYEQYF,TGTGCCAGCAGCCTCAGGACAGGGGGAGTTTACGAGCAGTACTTC
TRBV1,NA,NA,TRBJ1-5,CTSSPRPGGNQPQHF,TGCACCAGCAGCCCCCGACCCGGGGGCAATCAGCCCCAGCATTTT
TRBV5-1,NA,TRBD1,TRBJ2-1,CASSPGQGDEQFF,TGCGCCAGCAGCCCGGGACAGGGTGATGAGCAGTTCTTC
TRBV4-2,NA,TRBD2,TRBJ2-5,CASSQDLSGSEETQYF,TGTGCCAGCAGCCAAGATCTTAGCGGGTCTGAAGAGACCCAGTACTTC
TRBV7-2,NA,TRBD1,TRBJ2-3,CASSSPDRGTDTQYF,TGTGCCAGCAGTTCCCCGGACAGGGGAACAGATACGCAGTATTTT
TRBV27,NA,NA,TRBJ2-3,CASSFTKKAQYF,TGTGCCAGCAGTTTCACTAAGAAGGCGCAGTATTTT
TRBV5-1,once,TRBD2,TRBJ2-3,CASEPGLAGGYFGTDTQYF,TGCGCCAGCGAACCGGGACTAGCGGGGGGGTATTTCGGCACAGATACGCAGTATTTT
TRBV6-1,NA,TRBD1,TRBJ1-2,CASSDGQGASYGYTF,TGTGCCAGCAGCGATGGACAGGGGGCCTCATATGGCTACACCTTC
TRBV7-9,NA,TRBD1,TRBJ1-5,CASSPGDRGRGQPQHF,TGTGCCAGCAGCCCAGGGGACAGGGGGAGGGGTCAGCCCCAGCATTTT
TRBV7-2,NA,NA,TRBJ2-1,CASVKGPGDMRQFF,TGTGCCAGCGTTAAGGGGCCAGGCGACATGAGGCAGTTCTTC
TRBV28,NA,TRBD2,TRBJ2-7,CASRRETPYEQYF,TGTGCCAGCAGGCGGGAGACCCCCTACGAGCAGTACTTC
TRBV2,once,NA,TRBJ2-1,CASSLSATIDEQFF,TGTGCCAGCAGTCTAAGCGCGACTATCGATGAGCAGTTCTTC
TRBV19,once,TRBD1,TRBJ2-7,CASSIEQGIHEQYF,TGTGCCAGTAGTATTGAACAGGGGATCCACGAGCAGTACTTC
TRBV27,NA,NA,TRBJ2-5,CASSLSPDSSGETQYF,TGTGCCAGCAGTTTATCACCCGACTCGTCTGGGGAGACCCAGTACTTC